Shown below are 17 T cell receptor beta chains from a single sample sequenced in a study of OX40 agonist ivuxolimab in advanced cancers. TCRdb's copy holds only in-frame clones and misses some; the assay was immunoSEQ multiplex PCR. The sample yields 50,000 to 65,000 clones, around 85% seen once. Sample: CD4+ or CD8+ T cells sorted from blood, taken in a trial of the OX40 agonist ivuxolimab. The source is an adult with an advanced solid tumor such as melanoma, head and neck, liver or kidney cancer.

This clone was observed a few times. CDR3 coding DNA: TGTGCCAGCAGTGAAACGGGACTAGCGGGGGGGAAAGAGACCCAGTACTTC. This encodes CASSETGLAGGKETQYF. This chain joins TRBV6-1 and TRBJ2-5, with TRBD2 identical over 16 bases. The CDR3 covers 17 residues. The J segment lost 3 bases and the V segment lost 2 bases, leaving 3 bases of the junction unmatched. CDR1 MNHNS and CDR2 SASEGT come from the germline V gene.

This clone came up once. CDR3 sequence: CAWSVISGVTYEQYF. Written as DNA, the CDR3 is TGTGCCTGGAGTGTAATCTCAGGGGTTACCTACGAGCAGTACTTC. This sequence joins TRBV30 and TRBJ2-7; possibly TRBD1 for D (6 bases). The V end lost 0 bases, the J end lost 2 bases, and 14 bases lay between the germline ends. The CDR3 loop spans 15 amino acids. Looked up from germline, CDR1 is GTSNPN and CDR2 is SVGIG (reference sequence).

This chain connects TRBV19 to TRBJ2-1, with 10 bases matching TRBD1. CDR3 length: 15 amino acids. The V and J ends lost 5 bases and 5 bases, in that order; junction bases with no gene match: 6. The V gene's germline CDR1 is LNHDA and CDR2 SQIVND (reference sequence). CDR3 protein: CASSGGTGAHNEQFF. As DNA, the CDR3 is TGTGCCAGTAGTGGAGGGACAGGGGCCCACAATGAGCAGTTCTTC.

The V gene is TRBV5-1, the J gene TRBJ2-5; possible D gene TRBD2, 6 bases. The CDR3 consists of 14 residues. V was shortened by 3 bases and J by 4 bases, with 13 bases between the two germline ends. The germline CDR1 and CDR2 sequences are SGHRS and YFSETQ. CDR3 region: CASSSLGGRETQYF. CDR3 DNA: TGCGCCAGCAGCTCCCTCGGGGGTAGAGAGACCCAGTACTTC.

This clone is classed as medium-sized. This sequence joins TRBV5-4 and TRBJ1-2, with D possibly TRBD1 on 5 matching bases. This CDR3 has 14 residues. Germline CDR1 is SGHNT and CDR2 is YYREEE (reference sequence). The V end lost 4 bases, the J end lost 10 bases, and 20 bases lay between the germline ends. The CDR3 sequence is CASSTGREVVYYTF. The CDR3 DNA reads as TGTGCCAGCAGCACGGGGCGGGAGGTGGTCTACTACACCTTC.

The rearrangement joins TRBV2 to TRBJ1-2; the D gene is possibly TRBD1 (5 bases). Trimming took off 6 bases at V and 8 bases at J, with 16 bases between the two ends. Per germline, CDR1 SNHLY and CDR2 FYNNEI. This CDR3 is 13 amino acids long. This CDR3 is CASSPGDGGGYTF. CDR3 DNA: TGTGCCAGCAGCCCGGGGGACGGCGGCGGCTACACCTTC.

As regards this clone: Additional DNA sequences in this sample encode the identical CDR3. The chain carries TRBV29-1 and TRBJ1-5; 9 nucleotides line up with TRBD1. The CDR3 has 13 residues. The V and J ends lost 4 bases and 4 bases, in that order; junction bases with no gene match: 2. Looked up from germline, CDR1 is SQVTM and CDR2 is ANQGSEA. Written as DNA, the CDR3 is TGCAGCGTTGGTGGACAGGGGAATCAGCCCCAGCATTTT. Translation gives CSVGGQGNQPQHF.

The rearrangement links TRBV29-1 to TRBJ1-2; 7 bases map to TRBD1. The germline gives CDR1 SQVTM, CDR2 ANQGSEA. This CDR3 is 13 amino acids long. V lost 8 bases, J lost 4 bases, and 10 bases stayed unmatched. CDR3 in amino acids: CSSSTGSSYGYTF. CDR3 bases: TGCAGCTCATCGACAGGGTCTAGCTATGGCTACACCTTC.

The rearrangement links TRBV4-3 to TRBJ2-3; D not resolved. The CDR3 is 16 amino acids. The V gene's germline CDR1 is LGHNA and CDR2 YSLEER. V lost 0 bases to trimming and J lost 4 bases, with 14 bases between them. As DNA, the CDR3 is TGCGCCAGCAGCCAAGAAATCCCTAGTTCGGCAGATACGCAGTATTTT. Protein sequence: CASSQEIPSSADTQYF.

The CDR3 here is CASSENALTQYF. For the CDR3, the DNA is TGCGCCAGCAGTGAGAATGCACTTACGCAGTATTTT. This chain connects TRBV10-1 to TRBJ2-3; D remains ambiguous. The CDR3 spans 12 residues. Trimming removed 2 bases at V and 8 bases at J, with 8 bases between. Germline loops: CDR1 WNHNN, CDR2 SYGVQD (reference sequence).

The gene calls are TRBV6-5 and TRBJ1-2; TRBD1 aligns across 10 bases. V lost 6 bases, J lost 2 bases, and 3 bases stayed unmatched. The CDR3 is 14 amino acids. From germline, CDR1 is MNHEY and CDR2 SVGAGI. The CDR3 nucleotides are TGTGCCAGCAGGGGACAGGGGCGAAACTATGGCTACACCTTC. Amino acid sequence: CASRGQGRNYGYTF.

This clone has just a few counts. The J gene is TRBJ2-7, the V gene TRBV19; 7 bases are a match to TRBD2. There are 13 residues in the CDR3. CDR1 and CDR2 from the germline V gene are LNHDA and SQIVND (reference sequence). The V and J ends lost 5 bases and 6 bases, in that order; junction bases with no gene match: 7. The CDR3: CASSPMGGAEQYF. In nucleotides, the CDR3 is TGTGCCAGTAGTCCTATGGGAGGGGCCGAGCAGTACTTC.

This chain joins TRBV7-9 and TRBJ1-5; D unresolved. This CDR3 is built from 14 residues. V lost 5 bases and J lost 7, with 15 bases in between. CDR1 and CDR2 (germline): SEHNR, FQNEAQ (reference sequence). CDR3: CASSPEGDSQPQHF. The CDR3 region has the DNA TGTGCCAGCAGCCCTGAGGGAGATTCGCAGCCCCAGCATTTT.

V usage is TRBV2 and J usage is TRBJ2-7, with 10 nucleotides matching TRBD2. The germline V gene encodes CDR1 SNHLY and CDR2 FYNNEI. The CDR3 length is 15 residues. V shed 1 base, J shed 3 bases, and the junction held 3 bases outside the gene matches. The CDR3 nucleotides read TGTGCCAGCAGTGAAGGTCTAGCGGGGGTCTACGAGCAGTACTTC. Translated, it gives CASSEGLAGVYEQYF.

V gene TRBV27 combines with J gene TRBJ1-5; 8 bases match TRBD1. The CDR3 is 17 residues long. In germline, CDR1 is MNHEY, CDR2 SMNVEV (reference sequence). The V gene end was trimmed by 2 bases and the J gene end by 2 bases; junction bases not matched to a gene: 8. The CDR3 sequence: CASSLVPDRGGNQPQHF. DNA for the CDR3: TGTGCCAGCAGTTTAGTCCCCGACAGGGGAGGCAATCAGCCCCAGCATTTT.

The chain has TRBV5-1 and TRBJ2-7; 10 bases map to TRBD2. Trimming at V came to 4 bases and at J to 10 bases, leaving 14 bases not matched to a gene. Looked up from germline, CDR1 is SGHRS and CDR2 is YFSETQ. CDR3 length: 15 amino acids. Written as DNA, the CDR3 is TGCGCCAGCAGCCGGGGGACTAGCGAGGGCAGTGAACAGTACTTC. This codes for CASSRGTSEGSEQYF.

The rearrangement uses TRBV18 and TRBJ1-5; no definite D call. From germline, CDR1 is KGHSH and CDR2 LQKENI. The germline V and J ends were trimmed by 3 bases and 6 bases, with 15 bases remaining between them. CDR3 size: 15 residues. Here the CDR3 reads CASSPQTGGAQPQHF. The CDR3 DNA reads TGTGCCAGCTCACCTCAGACTGGAGGTGCTCAGCCCCAGCATTTT.